Given below is one TCR beta chain in context. Its cognate antigen is unknown. These data originate in a study of graft-versus-host responses after intestinal transplantation. The overall study: Recipients were given multivisceral, liver-intestinal, or isolated intestinal transplants. Tacrolimus plus steroids were given to all recipients for about 3 years, preceded by anti-thymocyte globulin induction. The study's findings and limits: Allograft clonal ratios (graft-versus-host to host-versus-graft) were high in patients who had graft-donor T cell macrochimerism.

Measured with immunoSEQ multiplex PCR; TCRdb has only the in-frame clones, and not every one. The sample consists of some 40,000 clones, around 90% of them appearing once. Trimming pared 2 bases from V and 3 bases from J, leaving 14 bases between. The CDR3 spans 15 residues. The V gene's germline CDR1 is SGHAT and CDR2 FQNNGV. Once graft tissue had been processed, intraepithelial and lamina propria lymphocytes were released. This clonotype was sampled from a human patient who received an intestinal transplant, so some T cells may come from the graft donor. The material sequenced was ileum tissue, taken around 190 days after intestinal transplant. This chain uses TRBV11-2 with TRBJ2-7, with D possibly TRBD2 on 5 matching bases. This CDR3 reads CASSLTRGSGYEQYF. The CDR3, as DNA: TGTGCCAGCAGCTTAACCAGAGGGAGCGGCTACGAGCAGTACTTC. Variable domain in full (rest from reference TRBV11-2 and TRBJ2-7): EAGVAQSPRYKIIEKRQSVAFWCNPISGHATLYWYQQILGQGPKLLIQFQNNGVVDDSQLPKDRFSAERLKGVDSTLKIQPAKLEDSAVYLCASSLTRGSGYEQYFGPGTRLTVT.